The sequence of this TCR beta chain was determined in a study of CD8+CD57+ T cells in acquired aplastic anemia (dated by TCRdb to the late 2010s). With regard to the full study: On average, sorted CD4+ and CD8+ cells yielded around 3.5 ug of extracted DNA, with a range of about 0.19 to 30 ug. Mean read counts for healthy donor samples were about 10 million for CD4+ cells and fewer than 12 million for CD8+ cells.

Profiling of TCR beta VDJ combinations and CDR3 sequences used genomic DNA as the template. An Illumina HiSeq 2000 was used for TCR repertoire sequencing. Regarding the original processing steps: Repertoire assessment relied on Simpson's diversity index, CDR3 size and DJ length profiles, and TRBV/TRBJ rearrangement plots. The most abundant DNA sequence in the deep sequencing data was taken as the immunodominant clone. CDR3 amino acid sequences were screened for sharing across subjects and were compared with published repertoires and the VDJdb database. In TCRdb, the public reads were trimmed at Q25 with fastp and aligned with MiXCR, with productive beta chains retained. Each entry merges the rows of one CDR3 protein and shows their most common DNA and genes. These V and J calls originate from TCRdb's pipeline instead of the authors' own analysis. For this sample the table gives about 190,000 distinct CDR3 sequences, of which roughly half were detected only once. In total, the top ten clones hold 15% to 20% of the sample.

TCR repertoires of sorted CD4+ and CD8+ blood T cells from severe aplastic anemia patients and healthy subjects were deep-sequenced in the study. Ficoll-Paque density gradient centrifugation was used to isolate peripheral blood mononuclear cells. Before DNA extraction, CD4+ and CD8+ T cells were sorted with FACS or magnetic beads. This clonotype was detected ten times or more. There is no known antigen for this receptor. No much larger clonotype is one base removed from it; base qualities were not supplied. The CDR3 contains 16 residues, cysteine and phenylalanine counted. CDR3 DNA only is kept here, 48 bases in frame from base 1. CDR1 SGHTS and CDR2 YDEGEE were looked up in the germline V gene. Deletion took 0 bases off V and 5 bases off J, with a span of 14 bases between the germline ends. The research as a whole found: Between patients and healthy controls, no significant difference in CD8+ Simpson's diversity was found (P=0.060). Roughly 29 CD8+ CDR3 sequences were found in both patients and controls but appeared to be highly expressed in patients and within the immunodominant clones of the patients.

The clonotype originates from a human donor in good health, serving as a control. Sequenced sample: sorted CD4+, CD8+, or CD8+CD57+ T cells (not recorded which) from PBMCs. In this chain, TRBV5-8 is recombined with TRBJ2-2; the D region is possibly TRBD1 or TRBD2, each matching across 5 bases. The CDR3 is CASSLERGLGTGELFF. The sequenced DNA: TGTGCCAGCAGCTTGGAGAGGGGTCTGGGGACCGGGGAGCTGTTTTTT.